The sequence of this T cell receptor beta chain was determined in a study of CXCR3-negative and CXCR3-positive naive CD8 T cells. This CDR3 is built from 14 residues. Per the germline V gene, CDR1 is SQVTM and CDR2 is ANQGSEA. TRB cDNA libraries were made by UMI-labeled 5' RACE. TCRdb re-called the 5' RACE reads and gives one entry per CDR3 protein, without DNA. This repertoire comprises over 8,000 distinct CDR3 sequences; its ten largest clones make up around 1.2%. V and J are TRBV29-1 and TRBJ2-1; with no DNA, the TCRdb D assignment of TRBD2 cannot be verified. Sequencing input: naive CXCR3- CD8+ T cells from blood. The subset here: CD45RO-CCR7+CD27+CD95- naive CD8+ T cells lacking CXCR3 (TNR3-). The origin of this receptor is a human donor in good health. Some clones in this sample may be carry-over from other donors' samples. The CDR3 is CSVAPGLVSNEQFF.